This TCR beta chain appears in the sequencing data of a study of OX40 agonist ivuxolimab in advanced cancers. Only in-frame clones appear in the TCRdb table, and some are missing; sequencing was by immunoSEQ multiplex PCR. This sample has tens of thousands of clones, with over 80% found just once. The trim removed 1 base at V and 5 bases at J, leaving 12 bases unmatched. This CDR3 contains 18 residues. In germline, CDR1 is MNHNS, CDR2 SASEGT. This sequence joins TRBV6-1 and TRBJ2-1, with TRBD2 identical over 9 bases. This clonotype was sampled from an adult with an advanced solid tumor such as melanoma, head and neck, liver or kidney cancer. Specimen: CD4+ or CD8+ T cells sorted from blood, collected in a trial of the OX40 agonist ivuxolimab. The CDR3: CASSEVAGDFPSNNEQFF. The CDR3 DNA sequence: TGTGCCAGCAGTGAAGTAGCGGGAGATTTCCCCAGTAACAATGAGCAGTTCTTC.